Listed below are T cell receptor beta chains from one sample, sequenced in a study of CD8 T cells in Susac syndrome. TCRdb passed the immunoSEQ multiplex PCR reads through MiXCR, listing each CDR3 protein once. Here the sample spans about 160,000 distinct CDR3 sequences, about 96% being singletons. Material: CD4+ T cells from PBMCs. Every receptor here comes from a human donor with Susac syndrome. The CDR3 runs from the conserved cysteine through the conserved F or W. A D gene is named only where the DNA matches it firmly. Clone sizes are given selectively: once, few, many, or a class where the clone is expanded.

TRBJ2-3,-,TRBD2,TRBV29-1,CSVEPRTSGGSTDTQYF,TGCAGCGTTGAACCCCGGACTAGCGGGGGTAGCACAGATACGCAGTATTTT
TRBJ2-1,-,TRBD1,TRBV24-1,CATSDATGTGSREQFF,TGTGCCACCAGTGATGCCACCGGGACAGGTAGTAGGGAGCAGTTCTTC
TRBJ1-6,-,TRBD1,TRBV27,CASSTWTGSNSPLHF,TGTGCCAGCAGTACCTGGACAGGGAGCAATTCACCCCTCCACTTT
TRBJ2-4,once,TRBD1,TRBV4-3,CASSQLQGAGNIQYF,TGCGCCAGCAGCCAACTACAGGGGGCTGGGAACATTCAGTACTTC
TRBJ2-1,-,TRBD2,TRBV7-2,CASNRPGPGLARDEQFF,TGTGCCAGCAACCGCCCGGGACCGGGACTAGCTCGTGATGAGCAGTTCTTC
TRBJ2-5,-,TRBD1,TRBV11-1,CASSDSFTTSGQGRETQYF,TGTGCCAGCAGCGACTCGTTCACCACGTCCGGACAGGGGAGGGAGACCCAGTACTTC
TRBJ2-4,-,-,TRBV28,CASSPGQAQGIQYF,TGTGCCAGCAGTCCGGGACAAGCCCAGGGCATTCAGTACTTC
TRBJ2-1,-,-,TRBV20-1,CSAAGTYNEQFF,TGCAGTGCTGCGGGGACCTACAATGAGCAGTTCTTC
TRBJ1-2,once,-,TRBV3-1,CASGRGANYGYTF,TGTGCCAGCGGTCGTGGCGCTAACTATGGCTACACCTTC
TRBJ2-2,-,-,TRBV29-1,CSVIPGTGNTGELFF,TGCAGCGTTATACCCGGGACGGGCAACACCGGGGAGCTGTTTTTT
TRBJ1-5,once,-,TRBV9,CASSVGTAENQPQHF,TGTGCCAGCAGCGTTGGCACCGCCGAAAATCAGCCCCAGCATTTT
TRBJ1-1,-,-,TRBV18,CASSPRQGRPEAFF,TGTGCCAGCTCACCTCGGCAGGGGAGGCCTGAAGCTTTCTTT
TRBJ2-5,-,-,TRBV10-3,CAISEFVAETQYF,TGTGCCATCAGTGAGTTTGTCGCGGAGACCCAGTACTTC
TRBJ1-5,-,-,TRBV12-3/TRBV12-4,CASSLGAQGWGQPQHF,TGTGCCAGCAGTCTAGGGGCCCAGGGTTGGGGTCAGCCCCAGCATTTT
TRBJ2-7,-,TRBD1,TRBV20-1,CSARGLTPRDRGHEQYF,TGCAGTGCTAGAGGCCTCACCCCCCGGGACAGGGGTCACGAGCAGTACTTC
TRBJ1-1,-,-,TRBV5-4,CASSLALGDTEAFF,TGTGCCAGCAGCTTAGCTCTAGGGGACACTGAAGCTTTCTTT
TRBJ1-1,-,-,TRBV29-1,CSPARDLNTEAFF,TGCAGCCCAGCGAGGGATTTGAACACTGAAGCTTTCTTT
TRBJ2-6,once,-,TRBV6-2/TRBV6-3,CASSSTRPGANVLTF,TGTGCCAGCAGTTCCACGAGACCTGGGGCCAACGTCCTGACTTTC
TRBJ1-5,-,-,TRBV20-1,CSVGASGRAQHF,TGCAGTGTGGGTGCATCAGGTCGGGCCCAGCATTTT
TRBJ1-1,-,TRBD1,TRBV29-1,CSVERTGNTEAFF,TGCAGCGTCGAGCGGACAGGGAACACTGAAGCTTTCTTT
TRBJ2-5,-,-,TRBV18,CASSPAGGGRETQYF,TGTGCCAGCTCACCGGCCGGAGGGGGTAGGGAGACCCAGTACTTC
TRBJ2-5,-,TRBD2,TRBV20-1,CSATTWTSGRGEETQYF,TGCAGTGCTACCACATGGACTAGCGGGAGAGGAGAGGAGACCCAGTACTTC
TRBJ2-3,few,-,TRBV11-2,CASSLDGKNTDTQYF,TGTGCCAGCAGCTTAGACGGCAAGAACACAGATACGCAGTATTTT
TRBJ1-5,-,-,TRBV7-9,CASSRQVNQPQHF,TGTGCCAGCAGCCGACAGGTCAATCAGCCCCAGCATTTT
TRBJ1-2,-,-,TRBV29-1,CSGAWSDYGYTF,TGCAGCGGTGCCTGGTCTGACTATGGCTACACCTTC
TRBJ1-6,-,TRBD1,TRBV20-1,CSASGAGQLNSPLHF,TGCAGTGCTAGTGGGGCGGGACAGCTTAATTCACCCCTCCACTTT
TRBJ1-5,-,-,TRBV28,CASSYRGSAQPQHF,TGTGCCAGCAGTTACCGGGGATCGGCTCAGCCCCAGCATTTT
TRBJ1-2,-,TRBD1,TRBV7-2,CASSLQDRANYGYTF,TGTGCCAGCAGCCTACAGGACAGGGCTAACTATGGCTACACCTTC
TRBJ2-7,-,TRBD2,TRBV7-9,CASSDSGYEQYF,TGTGCCAGCAGCGATAGCGGGTACGAGCAGTACTTC